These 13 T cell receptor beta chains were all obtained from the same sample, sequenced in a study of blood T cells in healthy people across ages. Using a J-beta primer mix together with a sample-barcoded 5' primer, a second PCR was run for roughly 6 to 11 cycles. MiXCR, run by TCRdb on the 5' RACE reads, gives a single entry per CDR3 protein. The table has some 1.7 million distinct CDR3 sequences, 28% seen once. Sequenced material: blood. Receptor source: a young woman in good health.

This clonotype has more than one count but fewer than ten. Here the CDR3 DNA reads TGTGCCAGCAGCCCCCCCGGGGGCTTGAACACCGGGGAGCTGTTTTTT. Translation gives CASSPPGGLNTGELFF. This chain links TRBV7-7 with TRBJ2-2, with D perhaps assigned TRBD1 or TRBD2 (6 bases each). Germline V CDR1 and CDR2: SSHAT, FNYEAQ (reference sequence). CDR3 length: 16 amino acids. V was clipped by 5 bases and J by 1 base, with 14 bases between them.

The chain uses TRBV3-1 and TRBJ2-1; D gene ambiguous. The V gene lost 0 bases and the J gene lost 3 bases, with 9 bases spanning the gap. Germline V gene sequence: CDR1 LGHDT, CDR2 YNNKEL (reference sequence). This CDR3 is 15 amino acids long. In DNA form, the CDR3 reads TGTGCCAGCAGCCAAGACCGACCTCGCTACAATGAGCAGTTCTTC. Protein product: CASSQDRPRYNEQFF.

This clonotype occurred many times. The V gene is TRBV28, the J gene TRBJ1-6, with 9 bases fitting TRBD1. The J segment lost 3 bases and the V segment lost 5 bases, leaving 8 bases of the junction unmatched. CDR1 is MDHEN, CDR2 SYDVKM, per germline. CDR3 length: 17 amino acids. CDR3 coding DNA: TGTGCCAGCAGTCCGACGGGACAGGGCGACTATAATTCACCCCTCCACTTT. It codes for CASSPTGQGDYNSPLHF.

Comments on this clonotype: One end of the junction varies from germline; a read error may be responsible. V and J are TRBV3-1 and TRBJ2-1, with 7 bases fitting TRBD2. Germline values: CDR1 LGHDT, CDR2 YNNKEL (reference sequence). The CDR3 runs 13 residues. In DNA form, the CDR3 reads TGTACCAGCAGCCGCCGGGGAGGGAGTGAGCAGTTCTTC. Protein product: CTSSRRGGSEQFF.

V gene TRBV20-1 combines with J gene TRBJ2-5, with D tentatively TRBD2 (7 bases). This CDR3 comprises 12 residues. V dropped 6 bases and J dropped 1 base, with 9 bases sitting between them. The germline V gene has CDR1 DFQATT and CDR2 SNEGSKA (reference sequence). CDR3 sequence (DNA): TGCAGTGCGGGGGGGCTCCAAGAGACCCAGTACTTC. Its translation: CSAGGLQETQYF.

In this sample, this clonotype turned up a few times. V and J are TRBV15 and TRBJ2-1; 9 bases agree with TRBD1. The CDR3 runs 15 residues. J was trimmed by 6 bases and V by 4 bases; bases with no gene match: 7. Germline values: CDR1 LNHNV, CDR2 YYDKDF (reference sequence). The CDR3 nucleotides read TGTGCCACCAGCACCCGGGACAGGGTAGGCAATGAGCAGTTCTTC. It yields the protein CATSTRDRVGNEQFF. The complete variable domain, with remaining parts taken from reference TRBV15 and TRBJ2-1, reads DAMVIQNPRYQVTQFGKPVTLSCSQTLNHNVMYWYQQKSSQAPKLLFHYYDKDFNNEADTPDNFQSRRPNTSFCFLDIRSPGLGDTAMYLCATSTRDRVGNEQFFGPGTRLTVL.

The CDR3 loop reads CASMVWQNTGELFF. The CDR3 DNA reads as TGTGCCAGCATGGTTTGGCAAAACACCGGGGAGCTGTTTTTT. The J gene is TRBJ2-2, the V gene TRBV13; no clear D gene. The CDR3 has 14 amino acids. The germline gives CDR1 PRHDT, CDR2 FYEKMQ (reference sequence). V lost 7 bases, J lost 2 bases, and 11 bases lay in between.

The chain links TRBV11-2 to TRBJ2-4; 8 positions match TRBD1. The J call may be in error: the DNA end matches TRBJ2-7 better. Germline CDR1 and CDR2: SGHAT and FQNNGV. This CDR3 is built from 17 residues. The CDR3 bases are TGTGCCAGCAGCTTAGAGCCTTCGGGACAGGTACCCTACGAGCAGTACTTC. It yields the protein CASSLEPSGQVPYEQYF.

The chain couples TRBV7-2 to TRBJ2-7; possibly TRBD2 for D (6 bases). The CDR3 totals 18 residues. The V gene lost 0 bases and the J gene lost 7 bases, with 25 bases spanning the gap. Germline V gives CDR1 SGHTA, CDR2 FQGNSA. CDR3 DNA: TGTGCCAGCAGCTTAGCCATCTTTAGCGGCCGTGTCGTGGATGAGCAGTACTTC. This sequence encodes CASSLAIFSGRVVDEQYF.

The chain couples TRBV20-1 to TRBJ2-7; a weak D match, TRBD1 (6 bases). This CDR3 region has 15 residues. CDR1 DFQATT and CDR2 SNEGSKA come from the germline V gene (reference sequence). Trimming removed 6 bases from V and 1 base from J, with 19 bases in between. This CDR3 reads CSARWDKVASYEQYF. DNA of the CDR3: TGCAGTGCGAGGTGGGACAAGGTAGCGTCCTACGAGCAGTACTTC.

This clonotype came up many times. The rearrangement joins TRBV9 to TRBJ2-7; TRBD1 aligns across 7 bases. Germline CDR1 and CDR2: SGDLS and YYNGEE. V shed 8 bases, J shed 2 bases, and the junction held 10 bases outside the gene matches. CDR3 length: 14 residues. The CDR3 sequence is CARKKTGSPYEQYF. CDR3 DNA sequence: TGTGCCAGGAAAAAGACAGGGAGCCCCTACGAGCAGTACTTC. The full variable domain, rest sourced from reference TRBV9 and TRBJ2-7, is DSGVTQTPKHLITATGQRVTLRCSPRSGDLSVYWYQQSLDQGLQFLIQYYNGEERAKGNILERFSAQQFPDLHSELNLSSLELGDSALYFCARKKTGSPYEQYFGPGTRLTVT.

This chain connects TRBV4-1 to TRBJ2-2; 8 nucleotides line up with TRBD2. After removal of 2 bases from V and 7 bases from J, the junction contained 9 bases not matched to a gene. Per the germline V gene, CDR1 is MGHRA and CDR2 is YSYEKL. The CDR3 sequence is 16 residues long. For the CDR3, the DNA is TGCGCCAGCAGCCAAAGATCCGGGACTAGTATCGGGGAGCTGTTTTTT. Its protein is CASSQRSGTSIGELFF.

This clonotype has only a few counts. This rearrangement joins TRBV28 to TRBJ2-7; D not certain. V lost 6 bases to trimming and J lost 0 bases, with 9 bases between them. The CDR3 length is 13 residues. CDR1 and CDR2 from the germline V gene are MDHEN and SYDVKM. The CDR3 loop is CASSPNDSYEQYF. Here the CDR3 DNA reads TGTGCCAGCAGCCCTAACGACTCCTACGAGCAGTACTTC.